This TCR beta chain was identified in a study of blood T cell repertoires in COVID-19. Overall study: Sites across the United States, Italy and Spain contributed samples from acute and convalescent COVID-19. Sample material is recorded as cDNA or gDNA derived from T cells, B-cell-depleted T cells, or PBMCs.

CDR1 and CDR2 (germline): MGHDK, SYGVNS. The V and J ends lost 4 bases and 4 bases respectively, with 3 bases between them. This CDR3 has 11 residues. Here immunoSEQ multiplex PCR was the method, and the copy in TCRdb shows in-frame clones only, minus some. Here the sample spans about 180,000 clones, roughly 89% being singletons. This clone was counted once. Enrolled through a virtual design, the participants were between 18 and 89 years of age and came from about two dozen US areas. The sample consisted of PBMCs or T cells enriched from blood (not recorded which). The receptor's source is a woman aged 40 to 55 with acute COVID-19. This sequence joins TRBV25-1 and TRBJ2-3; D is unclear. The CDR3 coding sequence is TGTGCCAGCAGTGGCGCAGATACGCAGTATTTT. This translates into CASSGADTQYF.